This TCR beta chain comes out of a study of cytomegalovirus exposure and HLA in healthy donors (dated by TCRdb to 2017 to 2019). Concerning the study at large: An earlier analysis of roughly 570 of the donors reported about 300 Gb of sequence data and around 100 million unique TCR beta sequences obtained from roughly 170 million T cells. An early release covering about 600 HLA-typed donors comprised approximately 300 gigabases of sequencing data and around 86 million unique TCR sequences. Of the approximately 400 genotyped donors, roughly 85% fell in the genetic ancestry cluster associated with self-reported Caucasian donors. The aim of the study was to test whether cataloging public T cell receptors could identify signatures of past pathogen exposure. The study profiled the T cell repertoires of around 700 subjects by immunosequencing and related them to cytomegalovirus serostatus. A separate validation cohort of roughly 130 different subjects was used in addition to the 666-subject first cohort. To predict cytomegalovirus infection status, the study combined high-throughput TCR immunosequencing, statistical association of individual TCRs with disease status, and machine learning. In a later analysis, previously published TCR beta repertoires from fewer than 750 donors were re-analyzed and high-resolution HLA genotyping was added so that TCR occurrence patterns could be studied. Rather than drawing on any new phenotypic data, the later analysis identified candidate immune exposures from TCR beta sequences and the way those sequences occurred across donors. An earlier analysis of around 580 of the donors used high-throughput TCR beta sequencing to judge whether each TCR beta V gene segment behaved as functional or pseudogenic. Donor age, sex, ethnicity and CMV serostatus were compiled together with the repertoire data. A later genetic analysis took genome-wide SNP genotypes for about 60% of the roughly 670 donors and used that subset as a discovery cohort. Every repertoire in the discovery cohort had been generated on one and the same sequencing platform. HLA typing covered class I and class II loci at four-digit resolution. Typing coverage varied by locus: roughly 620-630 donors for A, B, C, DRB1 and DQB1; approximately 500 for DQA1; more than 600 for DPA1; 450 to 480 for DPB1. Roughly five DR-DQ haplotypes were handled as single units for association and clustering because linkage in the cohort was strong. Across 398 genotyped donors of the cohort, an average of about 240,000 unique TCR beta nucleotide sequences per donor were sequenced, and roughly a sixth of those sequences were non-productive. On the study overall, not on this receptor specifically: Cytomegalovirus status was reported to be diagnosed by the classifier with high specificity and sensitivity in both the original and validation cohorts. Most CMV-associated TCR beta chains appeared to be HLA-restricted in a later analysis, and the HLA associations seemed to be driven largely by CMV exposure. Because HLA typing was missing for some donors at each locus, association tests included only the typed subset. The 87-base-pair reads could not distinguish some IMGT-functional V segments, including TRBV6-2 and TRBV6-3, so those segments were excluded. It was suggested by the authors that the approach could potentially be generalized to other disease states and immunological phenotypes. A later analysis found that TCR association rates varied across HLA loci, with DRB1 alleles showing the most associated TCRs and HLA-C alleles the fewest. The study listed 150 to 200 TCR beta chains as associated with cytomegalovirus. In vitro tests confirmed that a few of the cytomegalovirus-associated TCR beta chains recognize cytomegalovirus antigens. Across donors, most TCR sequences were observed very rarely, whereas some public TCRs were present in many individuals. A later genetic analysis associated a missense DCLRE1C variant with V-gene and J-gene trimming of TCR beta chains, and an independent cohort replicated the association. In an earlier analysis of about 540 of the donors, most TCR beta V segments were observed in productive rearrangements about 90% or about 30% of the time, broadly matching IMGT annotations. The sequencing pipeline was judged likely to have produced a cluster of highly shared sequence variants as a technical artifact. At a false discovery rate of 0.05, a later analysis linked approximately 18,000 TCR beta sequences to specific HLA alleles. In this cohort, only TCR beta chains were sequenced, and detectable features were limited by the absence of alpha or paired-chain data. In a later analysis, HLA-associated TCR beta chains showed more clonal expansion and lower generation probabilities than non-associated chains that were equally common. Sequencing depth was assumed to be roughly uniform across donors in the presence/absence analyses, though that assumption may not hold. Because counts were too low, more than 15 rarely observed V segments, including chromosome 9 orphons, were left out of the earlier analysis of about 500 of the donors. CMV serostatus was the only immune exposure information available for the cohort. Strong co-occurrence of HLA alleles, especially DR and DQ, made assigning TCR associations to individual alleles difficult. A further reported finding was that TCR beta sequences accurately predicted the HLA-A and HLA-B alleles for most subjects in the first cohort. According to a later analysis, parvovirus B19, influenza, CMV and Epstein-Barr virus appeared linked to several top co-occurrence clusters. Correlated functional status among segregating V segments might reflect linkage disequilibrium, but an unknown experimental factor could not be ruled out. In a later genetic analysis, fewer N-insertions in productive TCRs were reported among donors in an Asian-associated ancestry cluster than the 666-donor mean.

As concerns this clone: The clone's antigen remains unknown. No clone much larger than this one lies a single base away; base qualities are absent.

In total, fewer than 750 healthy bone marrow donors made up the cohort. All cohort members were sampled while nominally healthy, although unrecorded immune exposures were likely present. The donor tested CMV seronegative, placing the donor among the 300 to 450 seronegative members of the cohort. Each donor provided a peripheral blood sample, and peripheral blood mononuclear cells were used for TCR beta sequencing. Genomic DNA was extracted from the blood cell samples with the Qiagen DNeasy Blood Extraction Kit. The library was made by the immunoSEQ multiplex PCR assay. A mixture of 60 forward primers for TCR Vbeta segments and 13 reverse primers for TCR Jbeta segments was used in the multiplex PCR. A multiplex PCR assay on genomic DNA amplified the CDR3 region of rearranged TCR beta genes. On the Illumina HiSeq System, the amplified TCR beta libraries were sequenced as 87-base-pair reads. The study's processing was this. A later analysis tallied tens of millions of unique TCR beta chains across the 700 or so repertoires, and some 12 million of those chains were shared by two or more donors. To remove PCR and sequencing errors, raw reads were error-corrected and collapsed into unique sequences using a nearest-neighbor algorithm that merged closely related sequences. Alignment of CDR3 sequences to IMGT reference sequences was used to assign V, D and J gene segments. For a sequence to be retained, a match of at least six nucleotides to both a V gene segment and a J gene segment was required. Rearrangements were classified as productive when the CDR3 lacked stop codons and remained in frame with V and J, and all other rearrangements were classified as non-productive. Following IMGT convention, CDR3 was defined as the stretch from the second conserved V-encoded cysteine up to the conserved J-encoded phenylalanine. The earlier analysis of roughly 590 of the donors excluded sequences that lacked an unambiguous match to a single V gene segment. In an earlier analysis of a few hundred of the donors, V segments were called functional above 56.7% productive rearrangements and were called segregating when the between-donor standard deviation exceeded 5%. To diagnose cytomegalovirus status from the catalog of TCR beta chain sequences, a statistical classification framework was built. In a later analysis, TCR nucleotide sequences were compared against IMGT/GENE-DB human TR gene sequences so that V and J genes could be assigned. A later analysis assigned CDR3 sequences and most-parsimonious VDJ recombination scenarios with the TCRdist pipeline. In a later analysis, each TCR beta chain was defined by its CDR3 amino acid sequence together with its V-gene family, and reads lacking a unique V-gene family were excluded. To address suspected cross-contamination and a sequencing artifact, a later analysis removed roughly 580 highly shared, low-generation-probability nucleotide sequences. For each public chain, a later analysis derived a clonal expansion index from normalized ranks of inferred template counts within each repertoire. In a later analysis, generation probabilities were computed using a VDJ recombination model fitted to out-of-frame rearrangements, and the results were checked against IGoR. In a later analysis, TCR-TCR, TCR-HLA and TCR-CMV co-occurrence was scored with hypergeometric tests, and a repertoire-size bias correction was applied to TCR pairs. To estimate false discovery rates, a later analysis permuted the HLA or CMV assignments 20 times. In a later analysis, co-occurring TCRs were grouped using DBSCAN, with TCRdist sequence similarity added in when clustering inside HLA-allele-positive subsets. Repertoires with fewer than 30,000 or more than 120,000 public chains were left out of co-occurrence clustering, as were five repertoires with anomalous nucleotide sharing. Drawn from immuneACCESS, this table holds only the in-frame rearrangements with V and J called that TCRdb kept. Clones are partly lost; checked studies trace under half to an unresolved V gene and leave the rest unexplained. That table supplies the V and J calls and clone size; D and trimming were determined from the DNA. The sample table shows 130,000 or so clones, and just under 85% are seen once. Around 1.9% of the sample comes from the top ten.

From its cysteine to its phenylalanine, the CDR3 spans 13 amino acids. The kept DNA is CDR3 alone, 39 bases in frame from the first base. The germline V gene supplies CDR1 MGHRA and CDR2 YSYEKL. V is reduced by 4 bases and J by 4 bases, leaving a spacing of 9 bases between them. This chain joins TRBV4-1 to TRBJ2-3; TRBD1 is possibly the D segment (5 matching bases). This TCR derives from a middle-aged woman in good health and CMV-seronegative. The sample consisted of PBMCs. The CDR3 here reads CASSPTRADTQYF. The nucleotide sequence reads as follows: TGCGCCAGCAGCCCTACCAGGGCAGATACGCAGTATTTT.